Reported below is one T cell receptor beta chain. The data are from a study of blood T cell repertoires in COVID-19. Seattle cases were enrolled at active infection and followed longitudinally. V gave up 0 bases and J gave up 3 bases, with 10 bases separating them. The germline V gene has CDR1 SGHRS and CDR2 YFSETQ. CDR3 length: 15 amino acids. Using immunoSEQ multiplex PCR, the repertoire was profiled, and TCRdb retains in-frame clones only, with some absent. The table records 55,000 to 70,000 clones, 90% to 95% of them present only once. This TCR was sampled from a man aged 40-50 years with COVID-19, enrolled during active disease. Sequenced: peripheral blood. The chain joins TRBV5-1 to TRBJ2-1, with D perhaps TRBD2 (6 bases). CDR3 in DNA: TGCGCCAGCAGCTTGGACAACGGGGGCTACAATGAGCAGTTCTTC. It is translated as CASSLDNGGYNEQFF.